This T cell receptor (beta chain) appears in the sequencing data of a study of blood T cell repertoires in COVID-19. Study details: Both acute and convalescent COVID-19 samples were obtained from the United States, Italy and Spain. In each case, the material was cDNA or gDNA derived from T cells, B-cell-depleted T cells, or PBMCs.

Clones were sequenced by immunoSEQ multiplex PCR, and TCRdb holds only the in-frame ones, with some missing. The sample shows about 200,000 clones, more than 80% of them seen only once. This CDR3 is built from 15 residues. Trimming cost V 3 bases and J 1 base; bases outside gene matches: 5. Germline assignment: CDR1 MGHRA and CDR2 YSYEKL. The rearrangement links TRBV4-1 to TRBJ1-2; 7 bases fit TRBD1. The clonotype was recovered from a young woman who had recovered from COVID-19. The sequenced material came from PBMCs or T cells enriched from blood (not recorded which). The CDR3 bases are TGCGCCAGCAGCCAGTCTACAGGGGATAACTATGGCTACACCTTC. It is translated as CASSQSTGDNYGYTF.